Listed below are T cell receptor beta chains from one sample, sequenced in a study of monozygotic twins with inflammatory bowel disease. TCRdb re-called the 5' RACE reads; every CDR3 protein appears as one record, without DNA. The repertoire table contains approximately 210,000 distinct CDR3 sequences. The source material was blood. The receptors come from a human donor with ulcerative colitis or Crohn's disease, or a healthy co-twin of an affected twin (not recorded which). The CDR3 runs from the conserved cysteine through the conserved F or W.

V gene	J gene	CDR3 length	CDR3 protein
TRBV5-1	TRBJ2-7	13	CASSLEARNEQYF
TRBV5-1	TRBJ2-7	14	CASSLEYRHYEQYF
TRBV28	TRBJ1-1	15	CASTVNQGGGTEAFF
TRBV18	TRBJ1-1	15	CASSPTQDLNTEAFF
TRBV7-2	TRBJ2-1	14	CASSSTASYNEQFF
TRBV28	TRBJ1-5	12	CASSQSYQPQHF
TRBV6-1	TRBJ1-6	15	CASRLDRVYNSPLHF
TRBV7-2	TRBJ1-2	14	CASSSTGYNYGYTF
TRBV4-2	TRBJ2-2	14	CASRPTLNTGELFF
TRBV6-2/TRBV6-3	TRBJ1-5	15	CASRWDGGSNQPQHF
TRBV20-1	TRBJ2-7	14	CSASSRGLSYEQYF
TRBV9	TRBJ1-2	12	CASSVGTYGYTF
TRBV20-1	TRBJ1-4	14	CSARDEKADEKLFF
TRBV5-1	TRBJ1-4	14	CASSGGGSSEKLFF
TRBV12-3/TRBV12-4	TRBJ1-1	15	CASRGTGRMNTEAFF
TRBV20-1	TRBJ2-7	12	CSGEREAYEQYF
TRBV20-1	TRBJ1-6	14	CSAVVPAGNSPLHF
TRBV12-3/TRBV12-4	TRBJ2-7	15	CASTPGVAGEGEQYF
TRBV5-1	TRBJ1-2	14	CASSLRGQYYGYTF
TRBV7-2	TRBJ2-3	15	CASSAPNSFTDTQYF
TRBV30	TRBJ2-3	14	CAWRTWGGRDTQYF
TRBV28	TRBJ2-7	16	CASSLPGTGVGYEQYF
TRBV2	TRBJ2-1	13	CATASSRGNEQFF
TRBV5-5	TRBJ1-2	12	CASRRAPYGYTF
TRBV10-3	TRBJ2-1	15	CATTFSGSSYNEQFF
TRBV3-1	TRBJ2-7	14	CASSHLDSSYEQYF
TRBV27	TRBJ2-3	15	CASSKGEGWTDTQYF
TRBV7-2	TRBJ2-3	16	CASSLDGGASTDTQYF
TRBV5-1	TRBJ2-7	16	CASSLPPSGGIYEQYF
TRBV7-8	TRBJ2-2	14	CASSLYGGSGELFF
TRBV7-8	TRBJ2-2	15	CASSPGPGNTGELFF
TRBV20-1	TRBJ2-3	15	CSARDFRENTDTQYF
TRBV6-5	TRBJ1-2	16	CASSYLRPGWSYGYTF
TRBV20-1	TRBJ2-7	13	CSAGAGGFDEQYF
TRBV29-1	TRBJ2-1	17	CSVEDQASGTAYNEQFF
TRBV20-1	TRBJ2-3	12	CSALLFTDTQYF
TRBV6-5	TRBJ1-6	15	CASSYTTGDNSPLHF
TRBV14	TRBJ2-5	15	CASSQLAGRQETQYF
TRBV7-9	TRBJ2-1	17	CASSRQGSVSSYNEQFF
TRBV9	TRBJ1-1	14	CASSVGTLGAEAFF
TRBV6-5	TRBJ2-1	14	CASSSAVSYNEQFF
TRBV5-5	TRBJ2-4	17	CASSLILNHIAKNIQYF